The 10 T cell receptor beta chains given below trace back to one sample, sequenced in a study of regulatory T cells in long-lasting Graves disease. Indicated time point: persistent/refractory GD, antithyroid drugs over 5 years with positive TRAb. PBMC RNA served as the TCR library source. Arm-PCR with iRepertoire HTBI primers amplified the CDR3 regions for these TCR beta libraries. One entry per CDR3 protein, called by TCRdb with MiXCR from the multiplex PCR reads. The sample shows a few hundred thousand distinct CDR3 sequences, less than 30% of them seen only once. The starting material was peripheral blood mononuclear cells (PBMCs), obtained when the disease was refractory, from a patient treated with antithyroid drugs. The receptor set was obtained from a woman in her thirties or forties with Graves disease.

Many counts were recorded for this clonotype. This chain connects TRBV2 to TRBJ2-7, with D possibly being TRBD1 (5 bases). Trimming pared 9 bases from V and 1 base from J, leaving 16 bases between. The CDR3 extends over 14 amino acids. Germline V gene sequence: CDR1 SNHLY, CDR2 FYNNEI. The chain's CDR3 is CASSMLAGSYEQYF. As DNA, the CDR3 is TGTGCCAGTAGCATGCTGGCAGGGTCCTACGAGCAGTACTTC.

The rearrangement links TRBV2 to TRBJ2-1, with D possibly matching TRBD2 (6 bases). The V end was cut by 3 bases, the J end by 5 bases, with 11 bases between. Germline V gene sequence: CDR1 SNHLY, CDR2 FYNNEI. This CDR3 is 14 amino acids long. The CDR3 spells CASSEGGWDNEQFF. The CDR3 coding sequence is TGTGCCAGCAGTGAGGGGGGATGGGACAATGAGCAGTTCTTC.

This clonotype appeared many times. V is TRBV12-3 or TRBV12-4 and J is TRBJ1-1; 7 nucleotides agree with TRBD1. Unmatched junction bases numbered 13, after V lost 5 bases and J lost 7 bases. The CDR3 totals 15 residues. CDR3 in amino acids: CASSRTGGSAYEAFF. DNA of the CDR3: TGTGCCAGCAGTCGGACAGGCGGATCGGCATATGAAGCTTTCTTT.

This clonotype was recorded at least ten times. The V gene is TRBV20-1, the J gene TRBJ1-4; D is uncertain. Trimming took 1 base from V and 7 from J, leaving 1 base between them. This CDR3 has 10 residues. Germline CDR1 and CDR2: DFQATT and SNEGSKA (reference sequence). CDR3 nucleotides: TGCAGTGCTAGAGGTGAAAAACTGTTTTTT. Translation: CSARGEKLFF.

This clonotype was recorded many times. The V and J genes are TRBV10-3 and TRBJ2-7, with 12 bases fitting TRBD2. Germline V CDR1 and CDR2: ENHRY, SYGVKD. Unmatched junction bases numbered 4, after V lost 6 bases and J lost 4 bases. The length of the CDR3 is 14 residues. The CDR3 sequence: CAISLAGGGYEQYF. CDR3 DNA sequence: TGTGCCATCAGCCTAGCGGGAGGGGGGTACGAGCAGTACTTC.

The chain is built from TRBV7-2 and TRBJ1-1; D not certain. Per the germline V gene, CDR1 is SGHTA and CDR2 is FQGNSA. V was pared by 2 bases and J by 0 bases, with 10 bases between. The CDR3 totals 15 residues. CDR3 protein: CASSLFLIMNTEAFF. The CDR3 DNA reads TGTGCCAGCAGCTTATTTCTGATAATGAACACTGAAGCTTTCTTT.

The chain is built from TRBV30 and TRBJ2-7; a possible D gene is TRBD2 (5 bases). V was shortened by 0 bases and J by 3 bases, with 9 bases between the two germline ends. Germline V gene sequence: CDR1 GTSNPN, CDR2 SVGIG (reference sequence). The CDR3 is 13 amino acids. CDR3 coding DNA: TGTGCCTGGAGTGTTAGCGACGGCTACGAGCAGTACTTC. It translates to CAWSVSDGYEQYF.

This clonotype was observed a handful of times. The chain employs TRBV27 and TRBJ2-2; 8 nucleotides line up with TRBD2. CDR1 is MNHEY and CDR2 is SMNVEV in the germline V gene (reference sequence). With 6 bases clipped from V and 6 bases from J, the junction kept 3 bases outside the gene matches. The CDR3 is 13 residues long. The CDR3 sequence is CASRSGGAGELFF. Here the CDR3 DNA reads TGTGCCAGCAGGTCGGGGGGGGCCGGGGAGCTGTTTTTT.

The table lists this clonotype with many counts. The V call is TRBV2, the J call TRBJ2-2; D unresolved. The CDR3 is 12 residues long. CDR1 SNHLY and CDR2 FYNNEI come from the germline V gene. The germline V and J ends were trimmed by 6 bases and 2 bases, with 4 bases remaining between them. CDR3 region: CASRINTGELFF. The CDR3 nucleotides are TGTGCCAGCAGGATCAACACCGGGGAGCTGTTTTTT.

In its sample, this clonotype was seen many times. The chain uses TRBV10-3 and TRBJ1-5; tentative D call: TRBD1 (5 bases). Trimming shortened V by 0 bases and J by 4 bases, and 16 bases separated the two germline ends. This CDR3 spans 17 amino acids. Germline loops: CDR1 ENHRY, CDR2 SYGVKD. As DNA, the CDR3 is TGTGCCATCAGTGAGTCCGGGGGAGTGAGTGTGAATCAGCCCCAGCATTTT. This sequence encodes CAISESGGVSVNQPQHF.